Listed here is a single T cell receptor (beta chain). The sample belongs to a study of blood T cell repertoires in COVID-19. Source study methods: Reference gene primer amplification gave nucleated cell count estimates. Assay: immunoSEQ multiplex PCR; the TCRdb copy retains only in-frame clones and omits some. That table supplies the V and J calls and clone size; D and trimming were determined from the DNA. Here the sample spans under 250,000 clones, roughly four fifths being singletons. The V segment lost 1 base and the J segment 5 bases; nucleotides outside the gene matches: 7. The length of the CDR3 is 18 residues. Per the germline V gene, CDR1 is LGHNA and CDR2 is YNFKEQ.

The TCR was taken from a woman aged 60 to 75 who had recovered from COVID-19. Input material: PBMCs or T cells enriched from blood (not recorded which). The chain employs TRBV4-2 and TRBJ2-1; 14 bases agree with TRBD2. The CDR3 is CASSQVGLAGDGDNEQFF. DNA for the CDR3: TGTGCCAGCAGCCAAGTGGGACTAGCGGGAGACGGGGACAATGAGCAGTTCTTC.